The 28 T cell receptor beta chains below all came from one sample that was sequenced in a study of CD8+CD57+ T cells in acquired aplastic anemia. The template for TCR beta VDJ and CDR3 sequence profiling was genomic DNA. TCRdb re-called the reads with MiXCR, one entry per CDR3 protein. Of about 260,000 distinct CDR3 sequences detected, approximately 82% appear once; the ten largest clones hold 35% to 50%. Those patients picked for sequencing had displayed CD8+CD57+ cell expansion on flow cytometry. The specimen sequenced was sorted CD4+, CD8+, or CD8+CD57+ T cells (not recorded which) from PBMCs. Receptors were obtained from a human donor with aplastic anemia.

The chain links TRBV9 to TRBJ1-3; D remains unclear. Germline V lookup: CDR1 SGDLS, CDR2 YYNGEE. The ends were cut back, 4 bases at V and 4 bases at J, with 12 bases in the middle. The CDR3 is made up of 14 amino acids. The CDR3 nucleotides are TGTGCCAGCAGCCCTAAGCCAGCGGGAAACACCATATATTTT. Its translation: CASSPKPAGNTIYF.

A word on this clonotype: The conserved phenylalanine or tryptophan is not found at the CDR3 terminus, so this likely reflects a read error. The DNA is omitted, as the CDR3 cannot be located on it reliably, and the CDR3 follows TCRdb's listing. The rearrangement joins TRBV2 to TRBJ2-7; the table calls TRBD1, which could not be checked here. From its first to its last residue, the CDR3 has 16 amino acids. Germline-derived CDR1 and CDR2 are SNHLY and FYNNEI. CDR3 sequence: CASSDPGKADLADEQG.

This clonotype has only a few counts. The rearrangement uses TRBV7-9 and TRBJ1-5; D might be TRBD1 (6 bases). Germline V gives CDR1 SEHNR, CDR2 FQNEAQ (reference sequence). This CDR3 spans 15 amino acids. The ends were cut back, 3 bases at V and 14 bases at J, with 23 bases in the middle. CDR3 loop: CASSFQRSGGRDEHF. The CDR3 DNA sequence: TGTGCCAGCAGCTTTCAAAGAAGCGGGGGGCGGGATGAGCATTTT.

V usage is TRBV7-2 and J usage is TRBJ1-5; the D gene is possibly TRBD1 (6 bases). The CDR3 covers 14 residues. The V gene lost 3 bases and the J gene lost 7 bases, with 13 bases spanning the gap. Germline CDR1 and CDR2: SGHTA and FQGNSA. Written as DNA, the CDR3 is TGTGCCAGCAGCTTCTACCCGGACAGCCAGCCCCAGCATTTT. It translates to CASSFYPDSQPQHF.

This rearrangement joins TRBV7-9 to TRBJ1-1, with TRBD1 as a possible D gene (5 bases). Germline V gene lookup returns CDR1 SEHNR and CDR2 FQNEAQ (reference sequence). The germline V and J ends were trimmed by 4 bases and 14 bases, with 26 bases remaining between them. This CDR3 has 15 amino acids. The DNA of the CDR3 is TGTGCCAGCAGCTCAGGCGTGACAGCGAATTCACCCCTCTTCTTT. This translates into CASSSGVTANSPLFF.

Regarding this clonotype: Because the CDR3 is missing its conserved closing phenylalanine or tryptophan, this is likely a read error. The DNA is left out, because the CDR3 cannot be placed on it with certainty; the CDR3 is given as TCRdb lists it. The genes are TRBV14 and TRBJ2-3; TRBD1, the table's D call, was not compared with the DNA. The length of the CDR3 is 13 amino acids, counting both ends. The germline V gene has CDR1 SGHDN and CDR2 FVKESK. CDR3 loop: CASSQVSGQNNYL.

In regard to this clonotype: Given the absence of the conserved phenylalanine or tryptophan at the CDR3 end, a read error is likely. Because the CDR3's place on the DNA is in doubt, the DNA is left out and the CDR3 is given as listed by TCRdb. The chain recombines TRBV7-9 with TRBJ1-5; the D segment call TRBD1 is taken from the table without a DNA check. Germline assignment: CDR1 SEHNR and CDR2 FQNEAQ (reference sequence). The CDR3 has 14 amino acids, counting both end residues. The CDR3 loop is CASSFANSKGSEEL.

For this clonotype: At one end the junction does not follow the germline gene, possibly because of a read error. The CDR3 loop reads CASVKGAAWTEDFF. CDR3 nucleotides: TGTGCCAGCGTAAAGGGTGCCGCGTGGACTGAAGATTTCTTT. This sequence joins TRBV2 and TRBJ1-1, with unresolved D. CDR3 size: 14 residues. Germline V gene data show CDR1 as SNHLY and CDR2 as FYNNEI.

About this clonotype: Given the absence of the conserved phenylalanine or tryptophan at the CDR3 end, a read error is likely. The DNA is omitted, as the CDR3 cannot be located on it reliably, and the CDR3 follows TCRdb's listing. The chain is built from TRBV7-9 and TRBJ2-3. Germline CDR1 is SEHNR and CDR2 is FQNEAQ (reference sequence). The CDR3 adds up to 13 amino acids, both ends counted. CDR3 loop: CASSLAGSYAANV.

This chain links TRBV4-3 with TRBJ2-5, with D maybe TRBD2 (6 bases). CDR1 is LGHNA and CDR2 is YSLEER in the germline V gene. The CDR3 is made up of 14 amino acids. V was trimmed by 8 bases and J by 0 bases, leaving 13 bases between them. The CDR3 region has the DNA TGCGCCAGCGGGGTAGCGGCGTACCAAGAGACCCAGTACTTC. It translates to CASGVAAYQETQYF.

The chain is built from TRBV5-5 and TRBJ2-7, with D perhaps TRBD1 (6 bases). The germline V gene has CDR1 SGHKS and CDR2 YYEKEE (reference sequence). This CDR3 region has 14 residues. For the CDR3, the DNA is TGTGCCAGCAGCGGGTTTGCAGGGGCCTACGAGCGGTACGTC. Its protein product is CASSGFAGAYERYV.

This sequence joins TRBV7-9 and TRBJ2-3, with D unclear. V was cut by 0 bases and J by 15 bases, with 19 bases left in between. CDR3 length: 14 amino acids. Germline-derived CDR1 and CDR2 are SEHNR and FQNEAQ (reference sequence). CDR3 coding DNA: TGTGCCAGCAGCTTAGCGGGTAGCTACGAGGCCAACTATTTT. Amino acid sequence: CASSLAGSYEANYF.

This sequence joins TRBV10-3 and TRBJ2-3, with TRBD1 matching over 8 bases. J was trimmed by 3 bases and V by 4 bases; bases with no gene match: 6. CDR1 is ENHRY, CDR2 SYGVKD, per germline. The CDR3 runs to 15 residues. The CDR3: CAISAPGQETDTQYF. CDR3 bases: TGTGCCATCAGTGCGCCGGGACAGGAAACAGATACGCAGTATTTT.

Worth noting for this clonotype: Since no conserved phenylalanine or tryptophan closes the CDR3, a read error is the likely cause. No DNA is shown, since the ends of the CDR3 on it are uncertain; the CDR3 is the one TCRdb lists. The V gene is TRBV7-6, the J gene TRBJ2-3; the DNA was not compared with TRBD2, the D call given in the table. The CDR3 adds up to 13 amino acids, both ends counted. Germline-derived CDR1 and CDR2 are SGHVS and FNYEAQ. This chain's CDR3 is CASSLGPLAAKAQ.

In this sample, this clonotype turned up many times. The V gene is TRBV19, the J gene TRBJ2-5, with TRBD1 matching 10 bases. Germline CDR1 reads LNHDA; CDR2 reads SQIVND (reference sequence). The CDR3 spans 16 residues. J was trimmed by 5 bases and V by 9 bases; bases with no gene match: 15. CDR3 amino acids: CARNREGDRGQETQYF. The CDR3 region has the DNA TGTGCCAGAAACCGAGAAGGCGACAGGGGGCAGGAGACCCAGTACTTC.

CDR3 amino acids: CASSVRTARNQPPLHF. The CDR3 nucleotides are TGTGCCAGCAGCGTTAGGACCGCCCGCAATCAGCCCCCCCTCCACTTT. The chain couples TRBV9 to TRBJ1-6; D gene ambiguous. Germline lookup yields CDR1 SGDLS and CDR2 YYNGEE. The ends were cut back, 2 bases at V and 13 bases at J, with 22 bases in the middle. CDR3 length equals 16 residues.

This clonotype appeared a few times. A much larger clonotype is one base distant, so this may be a read error. V usage is TRBV11-3 and J usage is TRBJ1-5; D remains unclear. There are 14 residues in the CDR3. The V gene lost 0 bases and the J gene lost 4 bases, with 7 bases spanning the gap. CDR1 is SGHNT and CDR2 is YENEEA in the germline V gene. CDR3 in amino acids: CASSLDLTNQPQHF. CDR3 nucleotide sequence: TGTGCCAGCAGCTTAGATCTGACAAATCAGCCCCAGCATTTT.

The gene calls are TRBV20-1 and TRBJ2-7, with D maybe TRBD1 (6 bases). The CDR3 length is 15 residues. Trimming removed 1 base from V and 5 bases from J, with 18 bases in between. The V gene's germline CDR1 is DFQATT and CDR2 SNEGSKA (reference sequence). The CDR3 spells CSARVSQGSGDEQYF. The CDR3 region has the DNA TGCAGTGCTAGAGTCTCACAGGGTAGTGGCGACGAGCAGTACTTC.

About this clonotype: An end of the junction differs from the germline gene, which may be a read error. This CDR3 is CARSLRGGARVKYF. CDR3 DNA sequence: TGTGCCCGCAGCCTCCGGGGGGGGGCACGGGTCAAGTATTTT. The rearrangement links TRBV7-3 to TRBJ2-3; TRBD2 agrees at 8 bases. The CDR3 runs to 14 residues. Looked up from germline, CDR1 is SGHTA and CDR2 is FQGTGA.

This rearrangement joins TRBV7-2 to TRBJ2-7; 8 bases are shared with TRBD1. Germline lookup yields CDR1 SGHTA and CDR2 FQGNSA. The ends lost 5 bases at V and 9 bases at J; junction bases unmatched: 18. This CDR3 spans 16 amino acids. The CDR3 loop is CASSPPGQAYVAGQYV. The CDR3 DNA follows: TGTGCCAGCAGCCCCCCGGGACAGGCGTACGTGGCCGGGCAGTACGTC.

The chain joins TRBV7-9 to TRBJ2-1; D unclear. CDR1 and CDR2 from the germline V gene are SEHNR and FQNEAQ (reference sequence). Deletions cut 5 bases from V and 15 bases from J, with 26 bases between. The length of the CDR3 is 15 residues. CDR3 loop: CASSRDRHDGYTLFF. The CDR3 DNA reads as TGTGCCAGCAGCCGAGATAGACATGATGGCTACACCTTGTTCTTC. Variable domain in full (rest from reference TRBV7-9 and TRBJ2-1): DTGVSQNPRHKITKRGQNVTFRCDPISEHNRLYWYRQTLGQGPEFLTYFQNEAQLEKSRLLSDRFSAERPKGSFSTLEIQRTEQGDSAMYLCASSRDRHDGYTLFFGPGTRLTVL.

This clonotype was counted ten times or more. This chain links TRBV15 with TRBJ2-5, with a weak D call TRBD2 (7 bases). In germline, CDR1 is LNHNV, CDR2 YYDKDF (reference sequence). V was shortened by 3 bases and J by 5 bases, with 22 bases between the two germline ends. The CDR3 is 17 residues long. Here the CDR3 DNA reads TGTGCCACCAGCAGGGGGGGGGAGGGGGGGCTCCGGGAGACCCAGTACTTC. Protein: CATSRGGEGGLRETQYF.

The chain employs TRBV5-1 and TRBJ2-1; D tentatively fits TRBD1 or TRBD2 (6 bases each). CDR1 SGHRS and CDR2 YFSETQ come from the germline V gene. The CDR3 has 13 residues. V dropped 9 bases and J dropped 8 bases, with 18 bases sitting between them. The CDR3 coding sequence is TGCGCCACCTCCGGAGGGGGTAGGGATGAGCAGTTCTTC. The encoded protein is CATSGGGRDEQFF.

Regarding this clonotype: Mismatch with germline at one junction end may stem from a read error. The chain is built from TRBV7-9 and TRBJ2-7; 8 positions match TRBD2. This CDR3 spans 14 amino acids. CDR1 SEHNR and CDR2 FQNEAQ come from the germline V gene (reference sequence). The CDR3 loop is CASSLESSGEDDEF. The DNA for the CDR3 is TGTGCCAGCAGCTTAGAGAGTAGCGGGGAGGACGATGAGTTC.

The rearrangement links TRBV20-1 to TRBJ2-1, with D unresolved. CDR1 is DFQATT, CDR2 SNEGSKA, per germline (reference sequence). This CDR3 contains 15 residues. V lost 4 bases and J 6 bases, leaving 19 bases between the germline ends. CDR3 amino acids: CSAKKGSEFGNEQFF. In nucleotides, the CDR3 is TGCAGTGCTAAAAAGGGCAGTGAGTTTGGCAATGAGCAGTTCTTC.

The V and J genes are TRBV7-2 and TRBJ2-7; no clear D gene. There are 14 residues in the CDR3. Germline-derived CDR1 and CDR2 are SGHTA and FQGNSA. The germline V and J ends were trimmed by 2 bases and 3 bases, with 11 bases remaining between them. Here the CDR3 DNA reads TGTGCCAGCAGCTTACGCGACACCCACTACGAGCAGTACTTC. This codes for CASSLRDTHYEQYF.

DNA for the CDR3: TGTGCCAGCAGCTTAAGGCCGGGGCGATCCGGCAATGAGCAGTTCTTC. Amino acids: CASSLRPGRSGNEQFF. This chain joins TRBV3-1 and TRBJ2-1, with D tentatively TRBD1 or TRBD2 (5 bases each). Per germline, CDR1 LGHDT and CDR2 YNNKEL (reference sequence). With 5 bases removed from V and 6 bases from J, the gap between germline ends came to 20 bases. The CDR3 sequence is 16 residues long.

Worth noting for this clonotype: The conserved phenylalanine or tryptophan is not found at the CDR3 terminus, so this likely reflects a read error. It is unclear where the CDR3 begins or ends on the DNA, so no DNA is shown, and the CDR3 is as TCRdb lists it. This chain joins TRBV2 and TRBJ2-1; TRBD2 reflects the table's D call only, with no check against the DNA. CDR1 is SNHLY and CDR2 is FYNNEI in the germline V gene. The CDR3 is 16 amino acids in total, end residues counted. The CDR3: CASSIASGAYNDEFFG.